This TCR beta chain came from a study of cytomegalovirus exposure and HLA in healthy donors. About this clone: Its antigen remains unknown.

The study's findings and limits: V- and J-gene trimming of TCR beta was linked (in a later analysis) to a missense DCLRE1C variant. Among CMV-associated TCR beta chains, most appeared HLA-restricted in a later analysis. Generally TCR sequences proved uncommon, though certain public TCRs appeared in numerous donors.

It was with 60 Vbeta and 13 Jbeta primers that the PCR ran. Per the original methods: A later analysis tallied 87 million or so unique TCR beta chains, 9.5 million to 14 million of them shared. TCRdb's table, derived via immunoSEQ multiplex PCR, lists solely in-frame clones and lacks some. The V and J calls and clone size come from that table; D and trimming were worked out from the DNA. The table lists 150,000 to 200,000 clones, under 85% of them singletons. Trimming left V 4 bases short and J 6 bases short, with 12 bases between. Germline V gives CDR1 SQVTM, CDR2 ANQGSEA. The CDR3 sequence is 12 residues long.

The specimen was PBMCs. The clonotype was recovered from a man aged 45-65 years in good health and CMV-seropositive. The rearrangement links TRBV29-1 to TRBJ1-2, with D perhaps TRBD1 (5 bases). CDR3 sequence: CSVAGGAHGYTF. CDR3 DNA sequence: TGCAGCGTTGCCGGTGGGGCGCATGGCTACACCTTC. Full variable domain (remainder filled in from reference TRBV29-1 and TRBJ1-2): SAVISQKPSRDICQRGTSLTIQCQVDSQVTMMFWYRQQPGQSLTLIATANQGSEATYESGFVIDKFPISRPNLTFSTLTVSNMSPEDSSIYLCSVAGGAHGYTFGSGTRLTVV.